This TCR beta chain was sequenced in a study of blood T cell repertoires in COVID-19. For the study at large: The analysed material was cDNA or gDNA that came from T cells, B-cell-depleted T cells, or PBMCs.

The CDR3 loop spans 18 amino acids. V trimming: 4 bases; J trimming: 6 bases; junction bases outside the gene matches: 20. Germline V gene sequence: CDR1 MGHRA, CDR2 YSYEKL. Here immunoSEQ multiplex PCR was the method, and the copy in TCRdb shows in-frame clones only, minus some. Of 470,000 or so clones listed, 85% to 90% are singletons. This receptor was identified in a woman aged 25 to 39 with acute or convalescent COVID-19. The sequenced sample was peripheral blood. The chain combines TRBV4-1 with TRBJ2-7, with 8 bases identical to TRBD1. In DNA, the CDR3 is TGCGCCAGCAGCCGTCACGCACCGGAGACAGGGGTTATGTGCGAGCAGTACTTC. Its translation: CASSRHAPETGVMCEQYF.